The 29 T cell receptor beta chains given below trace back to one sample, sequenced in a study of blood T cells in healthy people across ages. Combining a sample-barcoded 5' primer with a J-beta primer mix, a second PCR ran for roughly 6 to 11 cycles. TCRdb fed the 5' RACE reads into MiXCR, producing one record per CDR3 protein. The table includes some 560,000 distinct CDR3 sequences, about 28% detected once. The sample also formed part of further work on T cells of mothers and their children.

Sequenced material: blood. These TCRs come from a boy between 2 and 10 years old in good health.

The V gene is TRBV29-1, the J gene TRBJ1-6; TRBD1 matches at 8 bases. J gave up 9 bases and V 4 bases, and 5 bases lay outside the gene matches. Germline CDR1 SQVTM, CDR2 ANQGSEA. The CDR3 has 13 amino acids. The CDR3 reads CSVVDRVGSPLHF. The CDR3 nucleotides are TGCAGCGTTGTGGACAGGGTTGGTTCACCCCTCCACTTT.

DNA for the CDR3: TGTGCCAGCAGTTTAGTCGGACAGGGGGGGATCTCTGGGGCCAACGTCCTGACTTTC. Amino acid sequence: CASSLVGQGGISGANVLTF. The chain employs TRBV12-3 or TRBV12-4 and TRBJ2-6; 10 bases align to TRBD1. CDR3 length equals 19 residues. V trimming: 1 base; J trimming: 0 bases; junction bases outside the gene matches: 6.

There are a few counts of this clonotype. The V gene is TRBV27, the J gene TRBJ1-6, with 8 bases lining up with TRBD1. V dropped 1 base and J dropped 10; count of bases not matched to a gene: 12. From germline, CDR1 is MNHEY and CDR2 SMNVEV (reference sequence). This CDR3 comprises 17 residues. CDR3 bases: TGTGCCAGCAGTTTATGGGCCCAGGGGGCGCTGGGATCACCCCTCCACTTT. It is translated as CASSLWAQGALGSPLHF.

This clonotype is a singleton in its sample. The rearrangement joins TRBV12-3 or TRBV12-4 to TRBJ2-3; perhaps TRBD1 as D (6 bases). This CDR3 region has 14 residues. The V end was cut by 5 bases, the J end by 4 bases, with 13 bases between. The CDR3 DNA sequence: TGTGCCAGCAGTCAAAGCGCAGGGGCAGATACGCAGTATTTT. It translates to CASSQSAGADTQYF.

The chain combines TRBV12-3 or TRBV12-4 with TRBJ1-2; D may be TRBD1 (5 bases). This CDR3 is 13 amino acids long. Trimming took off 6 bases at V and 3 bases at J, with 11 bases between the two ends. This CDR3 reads CASSPDSYYGYTF. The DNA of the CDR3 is TGTGCCAGCAGCCCTGACAGTTACTATGGCTACACCTTC.

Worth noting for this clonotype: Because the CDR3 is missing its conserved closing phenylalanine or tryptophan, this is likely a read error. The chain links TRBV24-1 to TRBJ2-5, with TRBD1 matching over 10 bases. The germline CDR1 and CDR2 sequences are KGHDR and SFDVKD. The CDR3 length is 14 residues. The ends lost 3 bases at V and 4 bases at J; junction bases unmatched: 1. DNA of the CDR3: TGTGCCACCAGTGATCGGACAGGGGGAGAGACCCAGTACTAC. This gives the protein CATSDRTGGETQYY.

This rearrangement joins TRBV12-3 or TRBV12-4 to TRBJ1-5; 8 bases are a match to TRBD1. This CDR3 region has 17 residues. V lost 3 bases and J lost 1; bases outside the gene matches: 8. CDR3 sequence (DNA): TGTGCCAGCAGTTTTGACAGGGGATTCGACAGCAATCAGCCCCAGCATTTT. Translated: CASSFDRGFDSNQPQHF.

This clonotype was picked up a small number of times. Here the CDR3 reads CSAPLGPSTGELFF. CDR3 nucleotide sequence: TGCAGCGCCCCTTTGGGACCTAGCACCGGGGAGCTGTTTTTT. The gene calls are TRBV20-1 and TRBJ2-2; the D gene could be TRBD1 or TRBD2 (5 bases each). The CDR3 length is 14 residues. Looked up from germline, CDR1 is DFQATT and CDR2 is SNEGSKA (reference sequence).

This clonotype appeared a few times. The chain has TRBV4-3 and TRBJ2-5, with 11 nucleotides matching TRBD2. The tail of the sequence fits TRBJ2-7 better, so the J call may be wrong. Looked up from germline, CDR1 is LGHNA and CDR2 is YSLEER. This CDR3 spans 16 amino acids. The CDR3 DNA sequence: TGCGCCAGCAGCCATCTAAGACTAGCGGGAATCTACGAGCAGTACTTC. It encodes CASSHLRLAGIYEQYF.

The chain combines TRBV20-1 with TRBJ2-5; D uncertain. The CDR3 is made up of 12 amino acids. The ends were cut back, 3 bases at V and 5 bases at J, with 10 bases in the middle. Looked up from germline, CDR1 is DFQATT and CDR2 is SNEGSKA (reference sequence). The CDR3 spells CSASNRRETQYF. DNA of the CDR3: TGCAGTGCTAGTAACAGACGGGAGACCCAGTACTTC.

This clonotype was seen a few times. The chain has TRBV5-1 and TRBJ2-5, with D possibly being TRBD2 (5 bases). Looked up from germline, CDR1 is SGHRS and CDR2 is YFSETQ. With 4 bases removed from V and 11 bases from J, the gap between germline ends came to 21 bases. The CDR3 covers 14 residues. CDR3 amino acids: CASSDGVGMREQYF. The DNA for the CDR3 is TGCGCCAGCAGCGATGGAGTCGGGATGAGAGAGCAGTACTTC.

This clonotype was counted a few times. The CDR3 bases are TGTGCCACCAGCAGAGATAAATCGGGACGCCCTGAAAAACTGTTTTTT. It codes for CATSRDKSGRPEKLFF. The chain is built from TRBV15 and TRBJ1-4, with D tentatively TRBD1 (5 bases). Germline V gene lookup returns CDR1 LNHNV and CDR2 YYDKDF (reference sequence). The CDR3 runs to 16 residues. V lost 0 bases and J lost 7, with 15 bases in between.

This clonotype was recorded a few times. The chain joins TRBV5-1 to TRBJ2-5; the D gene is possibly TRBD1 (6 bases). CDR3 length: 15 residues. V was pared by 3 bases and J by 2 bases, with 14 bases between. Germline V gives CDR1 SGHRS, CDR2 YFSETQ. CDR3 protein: CASSSRQAPQETQYF. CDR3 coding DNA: TGCGCCAGCAGCTCACGACAGGCCCCTCAAGAGACCCAGTACTTC.

The chain's CDR3 is CASSLLRDSQETQYF. CDR3 DNA sequence: TGTGCCAGCAGCTTACTCAGGGACTCCCAAGAGACCCAGTACTTC. The chain couples TRBV7-9 to TRBJ2-5; tentatively, D is TRBD2 (6 bases). The V and J ends lost 2 bases and 1 base respectively, with 11 bases between them. The CDR3 contains 15 residues. Germline V gene lookup returns CDR1 SEHNR and CDR2 FQNEAQ (reference sequence).

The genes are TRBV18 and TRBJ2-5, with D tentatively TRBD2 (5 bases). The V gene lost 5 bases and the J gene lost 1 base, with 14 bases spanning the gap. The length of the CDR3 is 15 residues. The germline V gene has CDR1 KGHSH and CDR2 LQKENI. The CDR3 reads CASSELASAQETQYF. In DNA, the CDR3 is TGTGCCAGCTCAGAGCTAGCATCCGCCCAAGAGACCCAGTACTTC.

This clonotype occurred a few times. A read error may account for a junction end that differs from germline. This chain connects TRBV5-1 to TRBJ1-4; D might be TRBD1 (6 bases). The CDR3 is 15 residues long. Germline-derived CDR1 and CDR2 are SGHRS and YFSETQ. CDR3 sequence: CASRPRGTTNEKLFF. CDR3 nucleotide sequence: TGCGCCAGCAGACCCCGCGGGACAACCAATGAAAAACTGTTTTTT.

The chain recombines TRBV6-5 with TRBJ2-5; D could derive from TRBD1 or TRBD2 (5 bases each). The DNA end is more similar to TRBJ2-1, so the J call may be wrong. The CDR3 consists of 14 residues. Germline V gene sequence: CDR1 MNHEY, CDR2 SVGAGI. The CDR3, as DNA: TGTGCCAGCAGTCTCACCGGGGCCGGGGATGAGCAGTTCTTC. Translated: CASSLTGAGDEQFF.

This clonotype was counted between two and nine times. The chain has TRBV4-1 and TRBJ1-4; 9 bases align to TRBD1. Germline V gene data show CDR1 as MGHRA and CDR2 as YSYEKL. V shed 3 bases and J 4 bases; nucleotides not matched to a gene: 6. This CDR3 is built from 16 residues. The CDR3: CASSHSRDRVNEKLFF. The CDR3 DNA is TGCGCCAGCAGCCATTCCCGGGACAGGGTTAATGAAAAACTGTTTTTT.

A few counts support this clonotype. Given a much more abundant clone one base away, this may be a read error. The CDR3 sequence: CASKGASYGQYF. The CDR3 DNA sequence: TGTGCCAGCAAGGGGGCGTCCTACGGGCAGTACTTC. The V gene is TRBV6-2 or TRBV6-3, the J gene TRBJ2-7; the match to TRBD1 covers 7 bases. The CDR3 is made up of 12 amino acids. The germline V gene has CDR1 MNHEY and CDR2 SVGEGT.

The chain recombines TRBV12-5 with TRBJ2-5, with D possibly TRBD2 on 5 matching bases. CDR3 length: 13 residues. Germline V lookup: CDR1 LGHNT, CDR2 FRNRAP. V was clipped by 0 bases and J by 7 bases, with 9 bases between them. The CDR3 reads CASGLVGEGTQYF. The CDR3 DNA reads TGTGCTAGTGGTTTGGTGGGAGAGGGGACCCAGTACTTC.

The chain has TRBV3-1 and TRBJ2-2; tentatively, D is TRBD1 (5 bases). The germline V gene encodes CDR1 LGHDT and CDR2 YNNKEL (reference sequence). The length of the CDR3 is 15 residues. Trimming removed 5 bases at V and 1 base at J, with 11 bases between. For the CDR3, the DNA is TGTGCCAGCAGCGCAGGGAAGGGGAACACCGGGGAGCTGTTTTTT. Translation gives CASSAGKGNTGELFF. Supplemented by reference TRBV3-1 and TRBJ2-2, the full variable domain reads DTAVSQTPKYLVTQMGNDKSIKCEQNLGHDTMYWYKQDSKKFLKIMFSYNNKELIINETVPNRFSPKSPDKAHLNLHINSLELGDSAVYFCASSAGKGNTGELFFGEGSRLTVL.

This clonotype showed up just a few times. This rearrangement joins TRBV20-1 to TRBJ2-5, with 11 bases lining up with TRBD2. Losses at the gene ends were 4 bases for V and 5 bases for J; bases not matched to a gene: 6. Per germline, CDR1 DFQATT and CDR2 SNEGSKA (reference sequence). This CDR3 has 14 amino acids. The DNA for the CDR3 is TGCAGTGCTAAGCGACTAGCGGGAAAGGAGACCCAGTACTTC. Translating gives CSAKRLAGKETQYF.

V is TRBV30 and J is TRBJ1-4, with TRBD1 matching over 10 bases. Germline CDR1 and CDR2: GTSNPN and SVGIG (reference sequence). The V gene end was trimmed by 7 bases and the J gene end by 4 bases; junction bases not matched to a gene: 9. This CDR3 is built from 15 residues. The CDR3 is CASTGTGAFNEKLFF. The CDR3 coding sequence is TGTGCCTCTACCGGGACAGGGGCCTTTAATGAAAAACTGTTTTTT. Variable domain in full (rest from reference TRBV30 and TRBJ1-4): SQTIHQWPATLVQPVGSPLSLECTVEGTSNPNLYWYRQAAGRGLQLLFYSVGIGQISSEVPQNLSASRPQDRQFILSSKKLLLSDSGFYLCASTGTGAFNEKLFFGSGTQLSVL.

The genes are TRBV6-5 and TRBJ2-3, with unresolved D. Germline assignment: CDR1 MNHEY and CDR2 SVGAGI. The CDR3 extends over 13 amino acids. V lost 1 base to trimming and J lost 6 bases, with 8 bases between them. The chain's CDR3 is CASSYFAGDTQYF. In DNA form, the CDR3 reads TGTGCCAGCAGTTACTTTGCCGGGGATACGCAGTATTTT.

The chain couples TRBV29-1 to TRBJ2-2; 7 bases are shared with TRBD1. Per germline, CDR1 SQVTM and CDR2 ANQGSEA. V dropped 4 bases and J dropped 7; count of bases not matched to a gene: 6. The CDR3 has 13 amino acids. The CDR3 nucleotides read TGCAGCGTTGGTAGGGGGCCTATCGGGGAGCTGTTTTTT. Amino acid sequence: CSVGRGPIGELFF.

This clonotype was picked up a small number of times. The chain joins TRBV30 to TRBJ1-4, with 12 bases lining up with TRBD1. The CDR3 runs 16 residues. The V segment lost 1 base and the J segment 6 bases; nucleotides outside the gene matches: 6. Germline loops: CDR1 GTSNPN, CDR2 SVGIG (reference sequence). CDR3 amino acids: CAWSGGDRGPHEKLFF. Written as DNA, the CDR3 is TGTGCCTGGAGTGGGGGGGACAGGGGGCCCCATGAAAAACTGTTTTTT.

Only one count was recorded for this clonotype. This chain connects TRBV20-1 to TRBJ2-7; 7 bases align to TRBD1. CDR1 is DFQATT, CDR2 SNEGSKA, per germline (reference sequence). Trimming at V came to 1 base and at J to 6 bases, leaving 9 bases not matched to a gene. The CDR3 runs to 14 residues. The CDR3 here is CSARGEGASGEQYF. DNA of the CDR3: TGCAGTGCTAGAGGCGAGGGGGCTTCGGGCGAGCAGTACTTC.

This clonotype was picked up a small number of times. The CDR3 loop reads CASSRAGAIYEQYF. For the CDR3, the DNA is TGTGCCAGCAGCCGGGCGGGAGCGATATACGAGCAGTACTTC. The chain is built from TRBV7-9 and TRBJ2-7; 7 bases match TRBD2. The junction had 8 bases not matched to a gene; V was cut back by 5 bases and J by 4 bases. The CDR3 totals 14 residues. CDR1 and CDR2 (germline): SEHNR, FQNEAQ (reference sequence).

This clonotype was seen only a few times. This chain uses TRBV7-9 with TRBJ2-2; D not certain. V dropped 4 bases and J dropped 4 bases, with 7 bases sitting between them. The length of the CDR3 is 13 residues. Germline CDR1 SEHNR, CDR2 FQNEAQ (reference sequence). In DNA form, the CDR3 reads TGTGCCAGCAGCTCGCAAGCCACCGGGGAGCTGTTTTTT. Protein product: CASSSQATGELFF.